This TCR beta chain was captured in a study of T cell changes during pregnancy in multiple sclerosis. Sequencing used immunoSEQ multiplex PCR; TCRdb keeps in-frame clones, though not all of them. The table has some 110,000 clones, roughly 92% seen once. Germline CDR1 SGHTA, CDR2 FQGNSA. The CDR3 has 12 residues. The V gene lost 4 bases and the J gene lost 8 bases, with 9 bases spanning the gap. This sequence originates from a female donor with multiple sclerosis, enrolled in a pregnancy study. The J gene is TRBJ2-1, the V gene TRBV7-2, with D unresolved. Here the sequenced sample was peripheral blood, taken in the third trimester of pregnancy. The CDR3 DNA sequence: TGTGCCAGCAGCTCGTCGTTAGATGAGCAGTTCTTC. It yields the protein CASSSSLDEQFF. Combining the CDR3 with reference TRBV7-2 and TRBJ2-1 gives the whole variable domain GAGVSQSPSNKVTEKGKDVELRCDPISGHTALYWYRQSLGQGLEFLIYFQGNSAPDKSGLPSDRFSAERTGGSVSTLTIQRTQQEDSAVYLCASSSSLDEQFFGPGTRLTVL.